This T cell receptor beta chain derives from a study of T cells in Graves' hyperthyroidism and ophthalmopathy. A few counts support this clonotype. Amplified TCR beta CDR3 regions derived from RNA transcripts. HTBI primers were used for first-round RT-PCR of the TCR CDR3. TCRdb called the multiplex PCR reads again in MiXCR, with one record for every CDR3 protein. The data contain some 600,000 distinct CDR3 sequences, around 14% of them singletons. Germline CDR1 is KGHSH and CDR2 is LQKENI. The CDR3 runs to 14 residues. V gave up 3 bases and J gave up 5 bases; unmatched junction bases: 3. This TCR was recovered from a woman aged 25 to 39 with Graves' hyperthyroidism that later progressed to Graves' ophthalmopathy. The J gene is TRBJ2-1, the V gene TRBV18, with 8 bases identical to TRBD1. The sample was blood. The CDR3 region is CASSPRTGHNEQFF. In nucleotides, the CDR3 is TGTGCCAGCTCACCGCGGACAGGGCACAATGAGCAGTTCTTC.